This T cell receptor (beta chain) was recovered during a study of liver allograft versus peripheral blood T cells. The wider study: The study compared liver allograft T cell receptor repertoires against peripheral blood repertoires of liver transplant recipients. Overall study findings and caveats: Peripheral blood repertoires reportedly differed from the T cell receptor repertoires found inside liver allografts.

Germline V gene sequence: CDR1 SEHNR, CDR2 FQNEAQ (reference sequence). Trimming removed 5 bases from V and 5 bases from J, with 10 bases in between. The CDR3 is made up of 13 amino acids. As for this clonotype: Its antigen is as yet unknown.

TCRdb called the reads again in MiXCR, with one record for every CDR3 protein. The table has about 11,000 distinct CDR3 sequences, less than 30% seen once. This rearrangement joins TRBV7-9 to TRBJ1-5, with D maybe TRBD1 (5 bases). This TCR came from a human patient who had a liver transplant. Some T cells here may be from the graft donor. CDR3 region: CASSQDMDQPQHF. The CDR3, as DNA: TGTGCCAGCAGCCAGGACATGGATCAGCCCCAGCATTTT.